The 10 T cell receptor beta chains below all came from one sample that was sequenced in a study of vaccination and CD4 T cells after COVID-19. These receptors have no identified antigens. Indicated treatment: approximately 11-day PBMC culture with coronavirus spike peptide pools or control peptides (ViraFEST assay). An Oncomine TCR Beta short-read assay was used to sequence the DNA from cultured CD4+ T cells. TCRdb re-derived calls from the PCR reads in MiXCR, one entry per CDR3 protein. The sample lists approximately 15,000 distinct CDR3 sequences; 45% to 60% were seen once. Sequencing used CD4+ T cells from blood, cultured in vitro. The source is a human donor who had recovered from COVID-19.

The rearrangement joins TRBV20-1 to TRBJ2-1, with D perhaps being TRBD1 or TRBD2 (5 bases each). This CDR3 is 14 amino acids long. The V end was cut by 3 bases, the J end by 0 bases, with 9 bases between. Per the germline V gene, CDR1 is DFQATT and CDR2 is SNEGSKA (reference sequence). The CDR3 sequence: CSASVGDSYNEQFF. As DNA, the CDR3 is TGCAGTGCTAGTGTGGGGGACTCCTACAATGAGCAGTTCTTC.

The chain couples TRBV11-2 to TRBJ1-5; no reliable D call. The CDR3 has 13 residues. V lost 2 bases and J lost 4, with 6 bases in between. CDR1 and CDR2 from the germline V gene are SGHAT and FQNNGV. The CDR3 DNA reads TGTGCCAGCAGCTTATCCGGGAATCAGCCCCAGCATTTT. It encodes CASSLSGNQPQHF.

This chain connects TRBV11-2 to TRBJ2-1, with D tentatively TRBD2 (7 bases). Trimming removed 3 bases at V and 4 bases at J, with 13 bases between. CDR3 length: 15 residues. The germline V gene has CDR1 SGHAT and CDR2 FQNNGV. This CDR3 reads CASSLAGAGYNEQFF. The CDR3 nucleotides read TGTGCCAGCAGCTTGGCGGGGGCTGGGTACAATGAGCAGTTCTTC. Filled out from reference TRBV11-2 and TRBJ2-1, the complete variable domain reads EAGVAQSPRYKIIEKRQSVAFWCNPISGHATLYWYQQILGQGPKLLIQFQNNGVVDDSQLPKDRFSAERLKGVDSTLKIQPAKLEDSAVYLCASSLAGAGYNEQFFGPGTRLTVL.

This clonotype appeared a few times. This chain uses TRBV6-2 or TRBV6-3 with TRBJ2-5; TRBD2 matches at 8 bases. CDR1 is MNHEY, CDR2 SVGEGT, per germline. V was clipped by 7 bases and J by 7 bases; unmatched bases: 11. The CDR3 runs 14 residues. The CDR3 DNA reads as TGTGCCAGCACCTCCGGGACTAGGGCCGTGACCCAGTACTTC. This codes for CASTSGTRAVTQYF.

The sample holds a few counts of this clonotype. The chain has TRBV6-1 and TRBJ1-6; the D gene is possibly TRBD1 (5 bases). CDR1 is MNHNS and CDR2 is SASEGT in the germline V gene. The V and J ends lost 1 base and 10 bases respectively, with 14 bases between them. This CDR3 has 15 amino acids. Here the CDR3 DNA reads TGTGCCAGCAGTGAAGGGGCAGGGTGGGACTCACCCCTCCACTTT. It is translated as CASSEGAGWDSPLHF.

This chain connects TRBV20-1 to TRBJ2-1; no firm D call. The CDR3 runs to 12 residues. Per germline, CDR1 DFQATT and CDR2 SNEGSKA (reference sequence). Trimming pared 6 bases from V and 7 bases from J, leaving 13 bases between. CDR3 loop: CSAESPGNEQFF. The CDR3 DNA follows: TGCAGTGCGGAGAGCCCCGGAAATGAGCAGTTCTTC.

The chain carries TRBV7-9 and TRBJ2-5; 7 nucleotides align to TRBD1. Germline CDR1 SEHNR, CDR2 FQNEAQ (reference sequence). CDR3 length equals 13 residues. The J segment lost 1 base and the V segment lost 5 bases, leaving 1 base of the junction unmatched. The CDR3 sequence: CASSRDSQETQYF. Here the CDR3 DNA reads TGTGCCAGCAGCCGGGACAGCCAAGAGACCCAGTACTTC.

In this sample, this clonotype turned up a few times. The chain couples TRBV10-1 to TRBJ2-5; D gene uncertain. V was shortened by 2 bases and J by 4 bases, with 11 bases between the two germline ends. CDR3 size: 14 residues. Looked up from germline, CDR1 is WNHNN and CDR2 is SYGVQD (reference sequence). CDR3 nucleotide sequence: TGCGCCAGCAGTGAGAGCCTATTAGTAGAGACCCAGTACTTC. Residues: CASSESLLVETQYF.

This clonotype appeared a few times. The CDR3 spells CASSSLWGTENSPLHF. Here the CDR3 DNA reads TGTGCCAGCAGTTCCCTGTGGGGGACAGAAAATTCACCCCTCCACTTT. The chain joins TRBV6-5 to TRBJ1-6; 7 bases are shared with TRBD1. The V gene's germline CDR1 is MNHEY and CDR2 SVGAGI. The V gene end was trimmed by 4 bases and the J gene end by 7 bases; junction bases not matched to a gene: 10. The CDR3 is made up of 16 amino acids.

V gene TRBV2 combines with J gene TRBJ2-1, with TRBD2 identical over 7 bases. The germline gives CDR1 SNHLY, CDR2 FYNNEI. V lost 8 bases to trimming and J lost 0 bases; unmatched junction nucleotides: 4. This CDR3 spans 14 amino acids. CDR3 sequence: CASRGGSSYNEQFF. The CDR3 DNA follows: TGTGCCAGCCGCGGGGGAAGCTCCTACAATGAGCAGTTCTTC. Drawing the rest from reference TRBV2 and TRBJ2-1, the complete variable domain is EPEVTQTPSHQVTQMGQEVILRCVPISNHLYFYWYRQILGQKVEFLVSFYNNEISEKSEIFDDQFSVERPDGSNFTLKIRSTKLEDSAMYFCASRGGSSYNEQFFGPGTRLTVL.